This entry describes one T cell receptor (beta chain). This clone's antigen is unknown. No base quality information exists; no much larger clone differs at one position. The data originate from a study of beta chain features in type 1 diabetes (dated by TCRdb to the late 2010s). Notes on the research overall: No differences in mean age, gender distribution, total cell number or subset yield were found between patients and healthy donors. A total of roughly 100 million sorted cells were examined across all samples, and a strong correlation was observed between cell number per subset and RNA yield. In the study, TCRB repertoires of sorted circulating CD4+ T cell subsets from recently diagnosed type 1 diabetes patients were compared with those of matched healthy donors. Whereas all 30 or so donors provided naive and central memory subsets, regulatory and stem cell-like memory subsets were isolated from just 8 patients and roughly eight healthy donors. General study outcomes and caveats: Type 1 diabetes patients showed a moderate but significant shortening of TCRB CDR3 length in all four CD4+ subsets. At VDJ recombination sites, patients with type 1 diabetes made fewer insertions and deleted more nucleotides, a pattern implying thymic rearrangement abnormalities. Naive, central memory and regulatory TCRB repertoires appeared to be more alike among patients than among healthy donors. Because small numbers of individuals were included in the HLA sub-analyses, any influence of HLA type on TCRB rearrangement was left unresolved. PCR may preferentially amplify shorter templates, but because patient and control samples were amplified and corrected together, any resulting skew would affect both groups equally. Sequencing cDNA rather than genomic DNA could over-represent highly expressing activated cells, although activation and CD3 levels did not differ between groups.

Each donor gave one peripheral blood draw, roughly 120 mL on average, collected into heparinised tubes. A BD FACSAria II and a panel including CD45RO, CCR7, CD25, CD127, CD95 and CD27 were used to sort naive, central memory, regulatory and stem cell-like memory CD4+ T cells. Every sorted population had a purity above 98%. PBMCs were separated immediately by Lymphoprep density gradient centrifugation and were stained directly, without being cultured. Samples were stained and sorted in pairs, with one healthy donor and one patient per experiment, so that batch effects were minimized. From its cysteine to its phenylalanine, the CDR3 spans 17 amino acids. CDR3 DNA is the only sequence kept; it has 51 bases, read in frame from the first base. Trimming leaves V shorter by 0 bases and J shorter by 2 bases, with the junction holding 10 bases beyond the gene matches. CDR1 SGHNT and CDR2 YYREEE were looked up in the germline V gene (reference sequence).

All of the isolated RNA was reverse transcribed with the High Capacity cDNA Reverse Transcription Kit, so expressed TCRB transcripts were sequenced. Deep immunoSEQ sequencing was applied to naive, central memory and regulatory T cell samples, giving an average of roughly 3.3 million total reads per sample. Sorted cells were lysed in RLT buffer, and RNA was extracted using DNase-treated RNeasy Micro or Mini kits according to cell number. To prevent cross-contamination, each cell subset was processed individually, whereas patient and healthy donor samples were processed jointly. Using the immunoSEQ multiplex PCR, TCRB sequences were amplified from cDNA into 87-bp fragments spanning the CDR3 region. Sequencing of the amplicons was performed on the Illumina HiSeq platform. The original methods were these. Synthetic template baselines were used to correct PCR bias computationally, reads within Hamming distance 2 were collapsed together, and singletons that could not be merged were discarded. By aligning reads against IMGT, V, D and J genes, CDR3 length, and insertions or deletions at six rearrangement sites were assigned. Within each subset, clonotype counts were normalized to sorted cell number, and only after that were true diversity and Gini coefficients computed with the tcR R package. The overlap coefficient, calculated on TCRB nucleotide sequences, was used to quantify repertoire sharing. This is the immuneACCESS table as TCRdb keeps it, with only in-frame sequences that have V and J called. A part of the clones is gone; compared with another copy, unresolved V genes explain less than half, and the rest is unexplained. V and J calls and clone size are those listed in that table; D and trimming were worked out from the DNA. A total of roughly 170,000 clones appear in this sample, around 13% of them only once. The ten largest clones take up about 0.66% of the sample.

The sample taken for sequencing was central memory CD4+ T cells from blood. This TCR was sampled from a woman aged 18-29 years in good health. The chain uses TRBV5-4 and TRBJ2-7, and 8 junctional nucleotides match TRBD2. The CDR3 loop reads CASSLAWGAGAAYEQYF. The DNA sequence is given as TGTGCCAGCAGCTTGGCATGGGGAGCGGGAGCCGCCTACGAGCAGTACTTC.